This T cell receptor beta chain was sequenced in a study of T-cell reconstitution after alpha-beta-depleted transplantation in children. This clonotype was seen a handful of times. Its antigen is unidentified. For TCRbeta, the library was prepared with unique molecular identifiers. TCRdb processed the PCR reads anew with MiXCR; each CDR3 protein has one entry. Of 450,000 to 600,000 distinct CDR3 sequences listed, roughly a tenth were seen once; the top ten hold roughly 2.1%. Per germline, CDR1 DFQATT and CDR2 SNEGSKA (reference sequence). The length of the CDR3 is 13 residues. The V end was cut by 6 bases, the J end by 3 bases, with 14 bases between. Points from the study as a whole: Hyperexpanded clones declined; after one year, newly produced T cells mostly supplied diversity. The study traced high day-60 TCRbeta diversity in some patients to surviving recipient T cells and thymic progenitors. The study reportedly traced alpha-beta T cells about two months after transplant to several hundred expanded graft clones.

The sequence was obtained from a child aged 2 to 15 with inherited bone marrow failure, due to receive a stem cell transplant. The chain couples TRBV20-1 to TRBJ1-1; a possible D gene is TRBD1 (5 bases). The material sequenced was PBMCs, taken before TCRalphabeta/CD19-depleted stem cell transplant. The CDR3: CSAAQGIDTEAFF. As DNA, the CDR3 is TGCAGTGCAGCTCAGGGAATTGACACTGAAGCTTTCTTT.